This entry lists 18 T cell receptor beta chains sequenced from one sample in a study of human thymus T cells. The thymus was resected at corrective cardiac surgery. Generated by immunoSEQ multiplex PCR, the TCRdb table keeps only in-frame clones and is missing some. Seen here are tens of thousands of clones, 85% to 95% observed once, and the top ten hold 0.034%. Sequenced sample: thymus tissue. These receptors originate from a girl in the first two years of life with a congenital heart defect but otherwise immunologically healthy.

The chain couples TRBV29-1 to TRBJ1-2; possibly TRBD1 for D (6 bases). V lost 3 bases, J lost 5 bases, and 10 bases lay in between. The length of the CDR3 is 12 residues. Germline CDR1 is SQVTM and CDR2 is ANQGSEA. The CDR3 coding sequence is TGCAGCGTTGAGAGACAGGAATATGGCTACACCTTC. Translating gives CSVERQEYGYTF.

V usage is TRBV27 and J usage is TRBJ2-7, with D possibly TRBD1 on 6 matching bases. The CDR3 is 15 amino acids. Germline CDR1 MNHEY, CDR2 SMNVEV (reference sequence). Trimming pared 6 bases from V and 3 bases from J, leaving 18 bases between. In nucleotides, the CDR3 is TGTGCCAGCAGGAGAACGGGACACGATGACTACGAGCAGTACTTC. This sequence encodes CASRRTGHDDYEQYF.

The chain joins TRBV5-1 to TRBJ1-1; 7 nucleotides align to TRBD1. Unmatched junction bases numbered 17, after V lost 1 base and J lost 5 bases. The CDR3 totals 18 residues. Germline CDR1 reads SGHRS; CDR2 reads YFSETQ. CDR3 residues: CASSLLRTNPGGLTEAFF. The CDR3, as DNA: TGCGCCAGCAGCTTGTTGAGAACCAACCCAGGGGGACTAACTGAAGCTTTCTTT.

The V call is TRBV6-5, the J call TRBJ1-3; TRBD1 matches 9 bases. V dropped 0 bases and J dropped 3; count of bases not matched to a gene: 3. CDR3 length: 16 residues. In germline, CDR1 is MNHEY, CDR2 SVGAGI. CDR3 loop: CASSYSTGGNGNTIYF. The CDR3 DNA is TGTGCCAGCAGTTACTCCACAGGGGGCAATGGAAACACCATATATTTT.

The J gene is TRBJ1-5, the V gene TRBV7-7, with TRBD1 identical over 7 bases. The germline CDR1 and CDR2 sequences are SSHAT and FNYEAQ (reference sequence). This CDR3 contains 17 residues. With 5 bases clipped from V and 5 bases from J, the junction kept 15 bases outside the gene matches. Written as DNA, the CDR3 is TGTGCCAGCAGCCCCTTCAGTAGCAGGGGGATCTATCAGCCCCAGCATTTT. Translating it yields CASSPFSSRGIYQPQHF.

This clone appeared a single time. The gene calls are TRBV21-1 and TRBJ2-1; the table's D call, TRBD2, was not checked against the DNA. TRBV21-1 is a pseudogene. The CDR3 extends over 18 amino acids. The CDR3 sequence: CASSNPHQRDPGYNEQFF. The DNA of the CDR3 is TGTGCCAGCAGCAATCCTCATCAGCGGGACCCCGGCTACAATGAGCAGTTCTTC.

This chain links TRBV5-1 with TRBJ1-2, with a weak D call TRBD1 (6 bases). Germline V gives CDR1 SGHRS, CDR2 YFSETQ. This CDR3 is built from 12 residues. V lost 5 bases to trimming and J lost 5 bases, with 10 bases between them. For the CDR3, the DNA is TGCGCCAGCAGTGGCAGGGGATATGGCTACACCTTC. Protein sequence: CASSGRGYGYTF.

Only a few counts were recorded for this clone. The chain joins TRBV20-1 to TRBJ1-1; D is undetermined. The germline V gene has CDR1 DFQATT and CDR2 SNEGSKA (reference sequence). This CDR3 comprises 11 residues. The ends were cut back, 0 bases at V and 6 bases at J, with 5 bases in the middle. CDR3 sequence (DNA): TGCAGTGCTAGAGATCGGGCTGAAGCTTTCTTT. Protein: CSARDRAEAFF.

J is TRBJ2-1 and V is TRBV5-1, with 11 bases fitting TRBD2. The trim removed 2 bases at V and 12 bases at J, leaving 25 bases unmatched. CDR3 length: 20 residues. Per germline, CDR1 SGHRS and CDR2 YFSETQ. This CDR3 is CASSFLPPSSGTSGSQGQFF. In DNA form, the CDR3 reads TGCGCCAGCAGCTTTTTACCCCCTTCCTCCGGGACTAGCGGCTCCCAGGGGCAGTTCTTC.

The V call is TRBV19, the J call TRBJ2-7; D gene unclear. Per germline, CDR1 LNHDA and CDR2 SQIVND (reference sequence). V shed 5 bases and J shed 4 bases, with 12 bases lying between them. The CDR3 extends over 13 amino acids. The CDR3 loop reads CASSDTLAYEQYF. Written as DNA, the CDR3 is TGTGCCAGTAGTGACACCCTGGCGTACGAGCAGTACTTC.

The rearrangement links TRBV13 to TRBJ1-3, with D uncertain. Looked up from germline, CDR1 is PRHDT and CDR2 is FYEKMQ (reference sequence). Trimming removed 8 bases from V and 4 bases from J, with 9 bases in between. This CDR3 is built from 12 residues. The CDR3 spells CASSHAGNTIYF. The CDR3 bases are TGTGCCAGCTCCCACGCAGGAAACACCATATATTTT. Filled out from reference TRBV13 and TRBJ1-3, the complete variable domain reads AAGVIQSPRHLIKEKRETATLKCYPIPRHDTVYWYQQGPGQDPQFLISFYEKMQSDKGSIPDRFSAQQFSDYHSELNMSSLELGDSALYFCASSHAGNTIYFGEGSWLTVV.

The chain employs TRBV11-2 and TRBJ2-1, with D maybe TRBD1 (5 bases). V was cut by 1 base and J by 6 bases, with 19 bases left in between. CDR1 and CDR2 (germline): SGHAT, FQNNGV. The CDR3 sequence is 17 residues long. The CDR3: CASSLAIKDTNLNEQFF. The CDR3 DNA reads as TGTGCCAGCAGCTTAGCTATTAAGGACACCAACCTCAATGAGCAGTTCTTC. Together with reference TRBV11-2 and TRBJ2-1, the CDR3 gives the full variable domain: EAGVAQSPRYKIIEKRQSVAFWCNPISGHATLYWYQQILGQGPKLLIQFQNNGVVDDSQLPKDRFSAERLKGVDSTLKIQPAKLEDSAVYLCASSLAIKDTNLNEQFFGPGTRLTVL.

V is TRBV14 and J is TRBJ1-2; TRBD1 matches at 8 bases. V trimming: 4 bases; J trimming: 5 bases; junction bases outside the gene matches: 9. Germline values: CDR1 SGHDN, CDR2 FVKESK. The CDR3 covers 15 residues. CDR3 residues: CASSLQGAPFYGYTF. CDR3 nucleotide sequence: TGTGCCAGCAGCCTTCAGGGGGCTCCTTTTTATGGCTACACCTTC.

The rearrangement links TRBV7-9 to TRBJ1-2; D perhaps matches TRBD1 (5 bases). CDR3 length: 15 amino acids. Germline loops: CDR1 SEHNR, CDR2 FQNEAQ (reference sequence). The V gene lost 5 bases and the J gene lost 6 bases, with 19 bases spanning the gap. The CDR3 DNA reads as TGTGCCAGCAGCCTCCGGGGCCTGGAATCCCATGGCTACACCTTC. Translating gives CASSLRGLESHGYTF.

J is TRBJ2-7 and V is TRBV7-3, with 7 bases aligning to TRBD2. The CDR3 spans 17 residues. Germline CDR1 is SGHTA and CDR2 is FQGTGA. V shed 6 bases and J 7 bases; nucleotides not matched to a gene: 21. CDR3 sequence: CASSYRRTRGRTGEQYF. The DNA for the CDR3 is TGTGCCAGCAGTTATAGAAGGACTAGAGGCCGTACTGGAGAGCAGTACTTC. Drawing the rest from reference TRBV7-3 and TRBJ2-7, the complete variable domain is GAGVSQTPSNKVTEKGKYVELRCDPISGHTALYWYRQSLGQGPEFLIYFQGTGAADDSGLPNDRFFAVRPEGSVSTLKIQRTERGDSAVYLCASSYRRTRGRTGEQYFGPGTRLTVT.

This clone was seen a single time. The chain joins TRBV28 to TRBJ2-1; TRBD2 aligns across 9 bases. V lost 8 bases and J lost 8; bases outside the gene matches: 13. The germline gives CDR1 MDHEN, CDR2 SYDVKM. The length of the CDR3 is 15 residues. This chain's CDR3 is CASSREPSGIHEQFF. The CDR3 DNA reads as TGTGCCAGCTCCAGGGAGCCTAGCGGGATACATGAGCAGTTCTTC. Full variable domain (outside the CDR3, taken from reference TRBV28 and TRBJ2-1): DVKVTQSSRYLVKRTGEKVFLECVQDMDHENMFWYRQDPGLGLRLIYFSYDVKMKEKGDIPEGYSVSREKKERFSLILESASTNQTSMYLCASSREPSGIHEQFFGPGTRLTVL.

This sequence joins TRBV6-1 and TRBJ1-1; the D is unclear. CDR3 length: 14 amino acids. V lost 2 bases, J lost 1 base, and 8 bases lay in between. Germline values: CDR1 MNHNS, CDR2 SASEGT. The chain's CDR3 is CASSERRQNTEAFF. As DNA, the CDR3 is TGTGCCAGCAGTGAACGACGGCAGAACACTGAAGCTTTCTTT.

The rearrangement links TRBV5-6 to TRBJ2-3; 15 positions match TRBD2. V lost 6 bases and J lost 5; bases outside the gene matches: 10. Germline CDR1 and CDR2: SGHDT and YYEEEE. The CDR3 has 17 amino acids. The CDR3 bases are TGTGCCAGCACCCGTGTGGGACTAGCGGGAGGAAGAGATACGCAGTATTTT. Translating it yields CASTRVGLAGGRDTQYF.